This T cell receptor (beta chain) was sequenced in a study of blood T cell repertoires in COVID-19. A few counts support this clone. Repertoires were generated with immunoSEQ multiplex PCR, while TCRdb's copy carries only in-frame clones and drops some. The top ten hold 2.4% of the sample, which has 90,000 to 130,000 clones, 88% seen once. The length of the CDR3 is 14 residues. V was shortened by 3 bases and J by 2 bases, with 11 bases between the two germline ends. Germline CDR1 MGHDK, CDR2 SYGVNS. The sequence was collected from a human donor in a cohort sampled during active COVID-19. The sequenced material came from peripheral blood. The chain recombines TRBV25-1 with TRBJ2-7; D unclear. CDR3 sequence (DNA): TGTGCCAGCAGTGATGTGGCCATTACCTACGAGCAGTACTTC. This encodes CASSDVAITYEQYF.